This T cell receptor (beta chain) came from a study of blood T cell repertoires in COVID-19. The CDR3 loop spans 14 amino acids. The ends were cut back, 8 bases at V and 3 bases at J, with 16 bases in the middle. Germline CDR1 and CDR2: SGHTS and YDEGEE. Produced via immunoSEQ multiplex PCR; TCRdb's table is partial and in-frame only. The sample has about 130,000 clones; about 88% are singletons. Sequences were obtained from peripheral blood. This clonotype originated in a man in his fifties with active COVID-19. The chain links TRBV5-8 to TRBJ2-3; D perhaps matches TRBD2 (5 bases). This chain's CDR3 is CASCLYGETDTQYF. DNA of the CDR3: TGTGCCAGTTGCCTCTACGGGGAAACAGATACGCAGTATTTT.